This is a list of T cell receptor beta chains from one sample in a study of Ad26.COV2.S vaccination and SARS-CoV-2 variants. Repertoires were generated with immunoSEQ multiplex PCR, while TCRdb's copy carries only in-frame clones and drops some. The sample carries 440,000 or so clones, about 90% recorded once. The material was peripheral blood, obtained in a trial of Ad26.COV2.S vaccine versus placebo. Receptors were obtained from a person between 18 and 65 years old who received the Ad26.COV2.S COVID-19 vaccine or a placebo. The CDR3 runs from the conserved cysteine through the conserved F or W. D genes are given only for firm matches. Clone size is stated in some rows and not others, as once, few, many or a class when expanded.

J	V	D	size	CDR3	DNA
TRBJ2-7	TRBV28	-	-	CASGSYYEQYF	TGTGCCAGCGGTTCGTATTACGAGCAGTACTTC
TRBJ2-1	TRBV7-2	TRBD1	-	CASSSRDRGNEQFF	TGTGCCAGCAGCTCCCGGGACAGGGGTAATGAGCAGTTCTTC
TRBJ2-1	TRBV6-2/TRBV6-3	-	-	CASSYQVRSYNEQFF	TGTGCCAGCAGTTACCAAGTTCGCTCCTACAATGAGCAGTTCTTC
TRBJ2-7	TRBV4-2	TRBD2	few	CASSPQLAGGSYEQYF	TGTGCCAGCAGCCCGCAGCTAGCGGGAGGCTCCTACGAGCAGTACTTC
TRBJ2-3	TRBV6-1	TRBD2	once	CASSETQLAGPPRTDTQYF	TGTGCCAGCAGTGAAACTCAACTAGCGGGACCGCCTCGCACAGATACGCAGTATTTT
TRBJ2-3	TRBV5-6	TRBD2	once	CASSETSGTDTQYF	TGTGCCAGCAGCGAGACTAGCGGCACAGATACGCAGTATTTT
TRBJ2-1	TRBV5-1	-	once	CASSLGGYNEQFF	TGCGCCAGCAGCTTGGGGGGTTACAATGAGCAGTTCTTC
TRBJ2-3	TRBV30	-	-	CAWSVYGFSTDTQYF	TGTGCCTGGAGTGTATATGGGTTTAGCACAGATACGCAGTATTTT
TRBJ2-7	TRBV13	-	-	CASSYSGNLYF	TGTGCCAGCAGCTACTCCGGGAATTTGTACTTC
TRBJ2-7	TRBV27	-	-	CASSLSWRDSREQYF	TGTGCCAGCAGTTTATCATGGCGGGATTCTCGCGAGCAGTACTTC
TRBJ2-7	TRBV6-2/TRBV6-3	-	-	CASRPLGTYEQYF	TGTGCCAGCAGGCCTCTAGGTACCTACGAGCAGTACTTC
TRBJ2-7	TRBV10-3	-	-	CAISESIYEQYF	TGTGCCATCAGTGAGTCCATCTACGAGCAGTACTTC
TRBJ1-6	TRBV4-1	-	-	CASSQAHSRSYNSPLHF	TGCGCCAGCAGCCAAGCCCACTCGCGCTCCTATAATTCACCCCTCCACTTT
TRBJ2-3	TRBV19	-	-	CASSPRTDTQYF	TGTGCCAGTAGTCCCAGAACGGATACGCAGTATTTT
TRBJ2-7	TRBV28	-	-	CASSTTGYEQYF	TGTGCCAGCAGCACGACAGGCTACGAGCAGTACTTC
TRBJ2-7	TRBV11-2	TRBD2	-	CASSPGTSGRRVYEQYF	TGTGCCAGCAGCCCCGGGACTAGCGGGAGACGTGTCTACGAGCAGTACTTC
TRBJ2-5	TRBV29-1	-	-	CSVEGSRAMGETQYF	TGCAGCGTTGAAGGGAGCAGGGCCATGGGGGAGACCCAGTACTTC
TRBJ2-7	TRBV9	TRBD2	-	CASSTGLAGSPQYF	TGTGCCAGCAGCACGGGACTAGCGGGTTCCCCGCAGTACTTC
TRBJ2-7	TRBV9	-	-	CASSVGPGYEQYF	TGTGCCAGCAGCGTAGGCCCTGGTTACGAGCAGTACTTC
TRBJ2-7	TRBV6-2/TRBV6-3	TRBD2	-	CASGPWTSGGYEQYF	TGTGCCAGCGGCCCGTGGACTAGCGGAGGATACGAGCAGTACTTC
TRBJ2-3	TRBV5-6	-	-	CASSWAGYTDTQYF	TGTGCCAGCAGCTGGGCCGGCTACACAGATACGCAGTATTTT
TRBJ1-4	TRBV2	-	-	CASRAENEKLFF	TGTGCCAGCAGGGCAGAAAATGAAAAACTGTTTTTT
TRBJ1-2	TRBV7-2	TRBD1	-	CASSLGIDRGQGYTF	TGTGCCAGCAGCTTAGGAATAGACAGGGGGCAAGGCTACACCTTC
TRBJ2-2	TRBV19	TRBD1	-	CANSKQGARNTGELFF	TGTGCCAATAGCAAACAGGGGGCAAGGAACACCGGGGAGCTGTTTTTT
TRBJ2-2	TRBV9	-	-	CASSVGGGGTGELFF	TGTGCCAGCAGCGTAGGCGGAGGTGGGACCGGGGAGCTGTTTTTT
TRBJ2-5	TRBV7-2	-	-	CASSQYRETQYF	TGTGCCAGCAGCCAATACAGGGAGACCCAGTACTTC
TRBJ2-1	TRBV6-4	TRBD2	-	CASSTGTSDNNEQFF	TGTGCCAGCAGCACCGGGACTAGCGACAACAATGAGCAGTTCTTC
TRBJ1-6	TRBV6-2/TRBV6-3	-	-	CASSPVEAINSPLHF	TGTGCCAGCAGTCCGGTCGAGGCGATTAATTCACCCCTCCACTTT
TRBJ1-4	TRBV19	TRBD1	-	CASSIVRGTGINEKLFF	TGTGCCAGTAGTATAGTCCGCGGGACAGGGATTAATGAAAAACTGTTTTTT
TRBJ1-1	TRBV28	TRBD1	-	CASLRLGRTGRTEAFF	TGTGCCAGTCTGCGGTTAGGGCGGACAGGGCGAACTGAAGCTTTCTTT
TRBJ2-7	TRBV7-9	TRBD1	-	CASSLGGQAYEQYF	TGTGCCAGCAGCTTAGGGGGACAGGCCTACGAGCAGTACTTC
TRBJ2-6	TRBV6-6	-	-	CASRFRSGANVLTF	TGTGCCAGCAGGTTTCGCTCTGGGGCCAACGTCCTGACTTTC
TRBJ2-3	TRBV18	-	once	CASSPSTSTDTQYF	TGTGCCAGCTCACCATCTACGAGCACAGATACGCAGTATTTT
TRBJ2-1	TRBV7-2	-	-	CASSLLAANEQFF	TGTGCCAGCAGCTTACTTGCGGCCAATGAGCAGTTCTTC
TRBJ2-5	TRBV28	-	-	CASSLPGLETQYF	TGTGCCAGCAGTTTACCGGGACTAGAGACCCAGTACTTC
TRBJ2-3	TRBV9	TRBD1	-	CASSVEGTGGIADTQYF	TGTGCCAGCAGCGTAGAGGGGACAGGGGGCATAGCAGATACGCAGTATTTT
TRBJ1-5	TRBV27	-	few	CASSLSENQPQHF	TGTGCCAGCAGTTTATCGGAGAATCAGCCCCAGCATTTT
TRBJ1-5	TRBV7-8	-	-	CASSRRASGTAQNQPQHF	TGTGCCAGCAGCCGGCGCGCGTCCGGGACGGCCCAAAATCAGCCCCAGCATTTT
TRBJ2-7	TRBV28	-	few	CASTDGLYEQYF	TGTGCCAGCACGGACGGCCTGTACGAGCAGTACTTC
TRBJ2-7	TRBV2	-	-	CASSEDSGGEQYF	TGTGCCAGCAGTGAGGACAGTGGAGGCGAGCAGTACTTC
TRBJ2-7	TRBV6-1	TRBD2	-	CASSVGTSGNPGTGGYEQYF	TGTGCCAGCAGTGTGGGGACTAGCGGAAACCCTGGTACCGGGGGGTACGAGCAGTACTTC
TRBJ1-2	TRBV19	-	-	CATESWGRGANYGYTF	TGTGCCACGGAGTCATGGGGCCGGGGAGCTAACTATGGCTACACCTTC
TRBJ2-1	TRBV18	-	-	CASSPTTSNEQFF	TGTGCCAGCTCACCAACTACCTCGAATGAGCAGTTCTTC
TRBJ1-4	TRBV30	TRBD1	-	CALEQGSNEKLFF	TGTGCCTTGGAACAGGGGTCTAATGAAAAACTGTTTTTT
TRBJ2-4	TRBV6-4	-	once	CASKGYTKNIQYF	TGTGCCAGCAAGGGTTATACCAAAAACATTCAGTACTTC
TRBJ2-1	TRBV24-1	TRBD2	-	CATSDLGLADEQFF	TGTGCCACCAGTGATTTGGGGCTAGCGGATGAGCAGTTCTTC